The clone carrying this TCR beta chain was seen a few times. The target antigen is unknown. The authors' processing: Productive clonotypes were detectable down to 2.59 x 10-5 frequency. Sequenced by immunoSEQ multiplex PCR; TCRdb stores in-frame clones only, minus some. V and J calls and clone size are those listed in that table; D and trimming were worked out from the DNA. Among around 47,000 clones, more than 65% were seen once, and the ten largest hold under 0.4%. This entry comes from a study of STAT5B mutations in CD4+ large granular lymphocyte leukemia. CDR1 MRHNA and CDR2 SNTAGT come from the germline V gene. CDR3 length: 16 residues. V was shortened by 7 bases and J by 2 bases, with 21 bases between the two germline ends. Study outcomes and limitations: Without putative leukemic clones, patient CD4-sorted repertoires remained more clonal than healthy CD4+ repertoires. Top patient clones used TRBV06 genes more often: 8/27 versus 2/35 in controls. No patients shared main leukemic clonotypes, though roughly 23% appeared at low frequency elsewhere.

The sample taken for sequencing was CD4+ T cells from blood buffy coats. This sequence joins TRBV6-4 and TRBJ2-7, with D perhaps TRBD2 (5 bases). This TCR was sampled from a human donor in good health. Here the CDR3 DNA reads TGTGCCAGCACGCCGATGAGGGTGGATGGCACCTACGAGCAGTACTTC. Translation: CASTPMRVDGTYEQYF.